These 29 T cell receptor beta chains were sequenced from one sample in a study of T-cell reconstitution after alpha-beta-depleted transplantation in children. Preparation of the TCRbeta library was carried out with unique molecular identifiers. TCRdb re-called the PCR reads with MiXCR, one entry per CDR3 protein. The sample records a few hundred thousand distinct CDR3 sequences, 10% being singletons. The sequencing used PBMCs from the stem cell graft donor, collected from the stem cell graft. These receptors were taken from a human donor who donated a stem cell graft to a child with acute lymphoblastic leukemia.

The chain recombines TRBV20-1 with TRBJ1-2, with 10 positions matching TRBD1. V was clipped by 5 bases and J by 8 bases; unmatched bases: 11. Germline CDR1 reads DFQATT; CDR2 reads SNEGSKA (reference sequence). The CDR3 sequence is 14 residues long. The CDR3 sequence: CSAEPRDRGLGYTF. The DNA for the CDR3 is TGCAGTGCTGAACCCCGGGACAGGGGCCTGGGCTACACCTTC.

The chain employs TRBV12-3 or TRBV12-4 and TRBJ1-5, with D possibly TRBD1 on 5 matching bases. This CDR3 spans 14 amino acids. Trimming left V 6 bases short and J 4 bases short, with 13 bases between. Here the CDR3 reads CASSPGGLNQPQHF. DNA for the CDR3: TGTGCCAGCAGCCCCGGGGGGTTGAATCAGCCCCAGCATTTT.

This clonotype was observed a few times. The chain employs TRBV29-1 and TRBJ1-2, with D possibly being TRBD1 (6 bases). V dropped 3 bases and J dropped 4 bases, with 15 bases sitting between them. The V gene's germline CDR1 is SQVTM and CDR2 ANQGSEA. The CDR3 is made up of 14 amino acids. The CDR3 reads CSVEQDDRIYGYTF. CDR3 DNA sequence: TGCAGCGTTGAGCAAGATGACAGGATCTATGGCTACACCTTC. The whole variable domain, filled in from reference TRBV29-1 and TRBJ1-2, reads SAVISQKPSRDICQRGTSLTIQCQVDSQVTMMFWYRQQPGQSLTLIATANQGSEATYESGFVIDKFPISRPNLTFSTLTVSNMSPEDSSIYLCSVEQDDRIYGYTFGSGTRLTVV.

This clonotype was seen many times. The rearrangement joins TRBV6-1 to TRBJ2-5; TRBD2 matches 7 bases. This CDR3 is 15 amino acids long. With V trimmed by 6 bases and J by 5 bases, 12 bases remained unmatched. CDR1 and CDR2 from the germline V gene are MNHNS and SASEGT. CDR3 loop: CASRHRDPGRETQYF. CDR3 bases: TGTGCCAGCAGGCACCGGGACCCCGGGAGGGAGACCCAGTACTTC.

The table lists this clonotype with a few counts. The chain couples TRBV20-1 to TRBJ2-1; D may correspond to TRBD1 or TRBD2 (5 bases each). V was pared by 3 bases and J by 6 bases, with 18 bases between. The CDR3 has 15 residues. Germline CDR1 is DFQATT and CDR2 is SNEGSKA (reference sequence). This CDR3 reads CSASAGTGPGNEQFF. The CDR3 bases are TGCAGTGCTAGCGCCGGGACCGGTCCAGGCAATGAGCAGTTCTTC.

This clonotype was observed a handful of times. The V gene is TRBV27, the J gene TRBJ2-7; D remains unclear. The CDR3 is made up of 13 amino acids. V was shortened by 9 bases and J by 3 bases, with 15 bases between the two germline ends. Germline CDR1 and CDR2: MNHEY and SMNVEV (reference sequence). The chain's CDR3 is CARYFNRLYEQYF. The CDR3 bases are TGTGCCAGGTACTTCAACCGCCTCTACGAGCAGTACTTC.

This clonotype has a count of ten or more. V usage is TRBV7-9 and J usage is TRBJ1-5, with 7 nucleotides matching TRBD1. The CDR3 length is 17 residues. V trimming: 0 bases; J trimming: 6 bases; junction bases outside the gene matches: 11. CDR1 is SEHNR and CDR2 is FQNEAQ in the germline V gene (reference sequence). For the CDR3, the DNA is TGTGCCAGCAGCTTAGCCCGGGAACAGGGGCTCCCTCAGCCCCAGCATTTT. Amino acids: CASSLAREQGLPQPQHF.

This clonotype was picked up a small number of times. The rearrangement links TRBV19 to TRBJ2-3; D uncertain. Trimming cost V 3 bases and J 6 bases, with 4 bases left between them. This CDR3 has 11 residues. CDR1 LNHDA and CDR2 SQIVND come from the germline V gene (reference sequence). The CDR3 DNA reads as TGTGCCAGTAGTATTGTGGATACGCAGTATTTT. It specifies CASSIVDTQYF.

This chain connects TRBV11-2 to TRBJ2-7; weak D call: TRBD2 (6 bases). The CDR3 has 17 amino acids. Germline V CDR1 and CDR2: SGHAT, FQNNGV. V was clipped by 4 bases and J by 2 bases, with 21 bases between them. This chain's CDR3 is CASSSLRGAGATYEQYF. In DNA form, the CDR3 reads TGTGCCAGCAGCTCCCTACGGGGAGCGGGCGCGACCTACGAGCAGTACTTC.

The sample holds many counts of this clonotype. The chain employs TRBV12-3 or TRBV12-4 and TRBJ2-3; D remains unclear. This CDR3 region has 11 residues. Trimming stripped 8 bases from V and 3 bases from J, with 6 bases between. CDR3 nucleotide sequence: TGTGCCAGCGCGGTTACAGATACGCAGTATTTT. It is translated as CASAVTDTQYF.

V gene TRBV7-3 combines with J gene TRBJ2-1; 10 bases match TRBD2. Germline V gives CDR1 SGHTA, CDR2 FQGTGA. The CDR3 sequence is 22 residues long. Trimming removed 1 base from V and 1 base from J; junction bases left unmatched: 19. CDR3 region: CASSLMGTGVGTSVISYNEQFF. CDR3 DNA: TGTGCCAGCAGCTTAATGGGGACCGGGGTAGGGACTAGCGTTATTTCCTACAATGAGCAGTTCTTC.

The chain has TRBV4-3 and TRBJ2-1, with D perhaps TRBD1 (7 bases). The CDR3 runs 16 residues. Germline V lookup: CDR1 LGHNA, CDR2 YSLEER. V gave up 0 bases and J gave up 9 bases, with 18 bases separating them. The CDR3 is CASSQDPGPQGGEQFF. For the CDR3, the DNA is TGCGCCAGCAGCCAAGATCCCGGGCCCCAGGGGGGTGAGCAGTTCTTC.

This clonotype was seen a handful of times. The CDR3 here is CAISDVTGVTFTEAFF. CDR3 coding DNA: TGTGCCATCAGTGATGTGACAGGTGTCACATTCACTGAAGCTTTCTTT. The chain uses TRBV10-3 and TRBJ1-1, with D possibly being TRBD1 (6 bases). CDR3 length: 16 residues. Trimming cost V 3 bases and J 4 bases, with 18 bases left between them. CDR1 and CDR2 from the germline V gene are ENHRY and SYGVKD.

This chain uses TRBV12-3 or TRBV12-4 with TRBJ2-7; 9 bases agree with TRBD2. The CDR3 extends over 18 amino acids. With 0 bases clipped from V and 6 bases from J, the junction kept 15 bases outside the gene matches. CDR3 residues: CASSLAPRLVAGVAEQYF. The CDR3 region has the DNA TGTGCCAGCAGTTTAGCCCCCCGGTTGGTAGCGGGAGTCGCCGAGCAGTACTTC.

This clonotype turned up a few times. The genes are TRBV20-1 and TRBJ2-7, with TRBD2 matching over 10 bases. Germline V gives CDR1 DFQATT, CDR2 SNEGSKA (reference sequence). This CDR3 has 16 amino acids. V shed 0 bases and J 2 bases; nucleotides not matched to a gene: 7. DNA of the CDR3: TGCAGTGCTAGAGATCTTACTAGCGGGGCCCCCTACGAGCAGTACTTC. Translated, it gives CSARDLTSGAPYEQYF.

CDR3 nucleotide sequence: TGTGCCAGCAGTTTAGGGGTCAGCAGAGGCTATGGCTACACCTTC. It translates to CASSLGVSRGYGYTF. The J gene is TRBJ1-2, the V gene TRBV27, with D hard to call. Trimming removed 2 bases from V and 4 bases from J, with 14 bases in between. Germline CDR1 MNHEY, CDR2 SMNVEV (reference sequence). The CDR3 is 15 residues long.

The chain is built from TRBV4-1 and TRBJ2-2; 13 nucleotides line up with TRBD2. After removal of 4 bases from V and 0 bases from J, the junction contained 5 bases not matched to a gene. There are 18 residues in the CDR3. Germline CDR1 and CDR2: MGHRA and YSYEKL. As DNA, the CDR3 is TGCGCCAGCAGCCCCGGGACTAGCGGGGACGCGAACACCGGGGAGCTGTTTTTT. Translation gives CASSPGTSGDANTGELFF.

The sample holds a few counts of this clonotype. The rearrangement links TRBV10-3 to TRBJ1-1, with 8 bases that match TRBD1. Germline CDR1 ENHRY, CDR2 SYGVKD. This CDR3 comprises 16 residues. The V gene end was trimmed by 4 bases and the J gene end by 1 base; junction bases not matched to a gene: 8. For the CDR3, the DNA is TGTGCCATCAGTGGGGGACAGGAGAGTTGGAACACTGAAGCTTTCTTT. It is translated as CAISGGQESWNTEAFF.

This clonotype was observed many times. The chain employs TRBV7-2 and TRBJ2-5; no firm D call. This CDR3 region has 16 residues. Trimming pared 1 base from V and 5 bases from J, leaving 17 bases between. The germline V gene encodes CDR1 SGHTA and CDR2 FQGNSA. The CDR3 spells CASSLGAQPRWETQYF. The CDR3 DNA reads TGTGCCAGCAGCTTAGGTGCGCAGCCTAGATGGGAGACCCAGTACTTC.

On this clonotype: Mismatch with germline at one junction end may stem from a read error. The genes are TRBV4-3 and TRBJ1-6; tentatively, D is TRBD1 (5 bases). Germline V gene sequence: CDR1 LGHNA, CDR2 YSLEER. The CDR3 loop spans 20 amino acids. CDR3 bases: TGCGTCAGCAGCCTAACGGGGGTACACTCCAACCAACCTCATAATTCACCCCTCCACTTT. It specifies CVSSLTGVHSNQPHNSPLHF.

This clonotype was detected ten times or more. The chain couples TRBV20-1 to TRBJ1-1, with a possible D match to TRBD1 (6 bases). Trimming stripped 2 bases from V and 0 bases from J, with 10 bases between. Germline values: CDR1 DFQATT, CDR2 SNEGSKA (reference sequence). The CDR3 covers 14 residues. The CDR3 loop is CSARRGDLNTEAFF. In DNA form, the CDR3 reads TGCAGTGCTAGAAGGGGGGATCTGAACACTGAAGCTTTCTTT.

V is TRBV28 and J is TRBJ1-2, with D maybe TRBD1 (5 bases). Trimming left V 3 bases short and J 7 bases short, with 9 bases between. This CDR3 is 12 amino acids long. Germline V gene lookup returns CDR1 MDHEN and CDR2 SYDVKM. CDR3 DNA sequence: TGTGCCAGCAGTTTTGAGGGGACTGGCTACACCTTC. Encoded protein: CASSFEGTGYTF.

A remark on this clonotype: A read error is likely, as this CDR3 ends without the conserved phenylalanine or tryptophan. The rearrangement links TRBV25-1 to TRBJ2-7; D ambiguous. Germline CDR1 and CDR2: MGHDK and SYGVNS. The germline V and J ends were trimmed by 6 bases and 3 bases, with 18 bases remaining between them. There are 15 residues in the CDR3. In DNA, the CDR3 is TGTGCCAGCAGGGGCCCCATCTACGATAGCTACGAGCAGTACTCC. Amino acid sequence: CASRGPIYDSYEQYS.

The J gene is TRBJ2-5, the V gene TRBV9; 9 bases are shared with TRBD2. The germline CDR1 and CDR2 sequences are SGDLS and YYNGEE. The CDR3 is made up of 18 amino acids. Germline trimming cut 3 bases from V and 7 bases from J; bases unmatched to any gene: 19. CDR3 bases: TGTGCCAGCAGCGGTGCCTTGGGTGACGCGGGAGGGCACGGGACCCAGTACTTC. It encodes CASSGALGDAGGHGTQYF.

The chain joins TRBV6-1 to TRBJ1-2; 7 nucleotides agree with TRBD1. This CDR3 has 15 residues. Looked up from germline, CDR1 is MNHNS and CDR2 is SASEGT. V trimming: 8 bases; J trimming: 5 bases; junction bases outside the gene matches: 14. CDR3 sequence (DNA): TGTGCCAGCCTTACCCAAAACAGGGGAGGGTATGGCTACACCTTC. Translation: CASLTQNRGGYGYTF.

This clonotype was observed a few times. The chain uses TRBV7-7 and TRBJ2-1, with 9 bases that match TRBD2. Germline V gene sequence: CDR1 SSHAT, CDR2 FNYEAQ (reference sequence). This CDR3 is 16 amino acids long. The CDR3 bases are TGTGCTTCTATCACTACCGGGACTAGCACCTACAATGAGCAGTTCTTC. It encodes CASITTGTSTYNEQFF.

On this clonotype itself: Germline and junction disagree at one end, which may indicate a read error. V and J are TRBV20-1 and TRBJ2-1, with 12 bases matching TRBD2. Germline values: CDR1 DFQATT, CDR2 SNEGSKA (reference sequence). CDR3 size: 17 residues. Written as DNA, the CDR3 is TGCTGTGCACCTCTAGCGGGAGGGCCTTTGTCCTACAATGAGCAGTTCTTC. Translating it yields CCAPLAGGPLSYNEQFF.

This clonotype occurred a few times. CDR3 amino acids: CAWSVGGTGRTGELFF. The CDR3 DNA reads as TGTGCCTGGAGTGTAGGGGGGACAGGGCGCACCGGGGAGCTGTTTTTT. This chain connects TRBV30 to TRBJ2-2, with 9 nucleotides matching TRBD1. Trimming removed 0 bases from V and 4 bases from J; junction bases left unmatched: 6. The CDR3 length is 16 residues. The germline CDR1 and CDR2 sequences are GTSNPN and SVGIG (reference sequence).

This clonotype was counted only a few times. This chain uses TRBV5-1 with TRBJ1-1, with D hard to call. The germline CDR1 and CDR2 sequences are SGHRS and YFSETQ. CDR3 length equals 13 residues. Deletions cut 0 bases from V and 3 bases from J, with 6 bases between. CDR3 sequence: CASSLDADTEAFF. The CDR3 region has the DNA TGCGCCAGCAGCTTGGATGCGGACACTGAAGCTTTCTTT.